This T cell receptor beta chain is from a study of blood T cell repertoires in COVID-19. V shed 5 bases, J shed 6 bases, and the junction held 9 bases outside the gene matches. Per germline, CDR1 MDHEN and CDR2 SYDVKM. The CDR3 covers 15 residues. Some clones are missing from TCRdb's copy, which holds only in-frame ones; the method was immunoSEQ multiplex PCR. This repertoire shows 45,000 to 65,000 clones, approximately 80% found once; its top ten account for about 5.4%. V is TRBV28 and J is TRBJ1-2; 10 nucleotides align to TRBD1. The TCR sequence derives from a woman aged 60 to 75 with acute or convalescent COVID-19. Sequencing was done on a sample of peripheral blood. The CDR3: CASSGGDRGYNGYTF. Written as DNA, the CDR3 is TGTGCCAGCAGTGGCGGGGACAGGGGTTATAATGGCTACACCTTC.